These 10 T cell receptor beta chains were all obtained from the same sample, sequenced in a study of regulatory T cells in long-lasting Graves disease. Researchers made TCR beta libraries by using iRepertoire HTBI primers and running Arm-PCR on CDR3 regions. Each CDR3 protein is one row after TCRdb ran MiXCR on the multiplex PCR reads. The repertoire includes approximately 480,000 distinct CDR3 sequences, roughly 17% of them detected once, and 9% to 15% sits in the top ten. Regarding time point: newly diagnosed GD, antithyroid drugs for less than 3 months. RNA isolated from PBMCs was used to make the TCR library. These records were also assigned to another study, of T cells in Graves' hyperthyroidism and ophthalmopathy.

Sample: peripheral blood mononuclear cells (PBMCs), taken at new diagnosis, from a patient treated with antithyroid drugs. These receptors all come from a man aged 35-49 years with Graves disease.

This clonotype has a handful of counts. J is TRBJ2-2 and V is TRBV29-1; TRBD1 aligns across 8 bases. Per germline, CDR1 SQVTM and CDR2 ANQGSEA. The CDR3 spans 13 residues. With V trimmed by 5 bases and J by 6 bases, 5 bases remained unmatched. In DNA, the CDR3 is TGCAGCGTTAAGGACAGGGTTCCCGGGGAGCTGTTTTTT. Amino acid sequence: CSVKDRVPGELFF.

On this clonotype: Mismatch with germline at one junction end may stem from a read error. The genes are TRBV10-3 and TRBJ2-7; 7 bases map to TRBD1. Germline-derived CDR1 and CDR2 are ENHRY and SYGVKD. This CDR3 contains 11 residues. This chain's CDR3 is CAMGQNYGQYF. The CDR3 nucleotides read TGTGCCATGGGACAGAACTACGGGCAGTACTTC.

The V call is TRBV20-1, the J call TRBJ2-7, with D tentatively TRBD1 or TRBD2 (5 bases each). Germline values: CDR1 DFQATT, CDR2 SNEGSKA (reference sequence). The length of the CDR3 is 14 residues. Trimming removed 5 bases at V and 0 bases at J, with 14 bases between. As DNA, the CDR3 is TGCAGTGCTTGGGGGACGTCTGACTCCTACGAGCAGTACTTC. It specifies CSAWGTSDSYEQYF.

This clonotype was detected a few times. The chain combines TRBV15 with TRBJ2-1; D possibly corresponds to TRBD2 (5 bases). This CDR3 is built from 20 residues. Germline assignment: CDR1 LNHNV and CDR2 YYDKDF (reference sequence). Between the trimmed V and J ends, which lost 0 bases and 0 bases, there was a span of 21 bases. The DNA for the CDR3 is TGTGCCACCAGCAGAGACCCTGGAGGCTTAGCGCCAGGCTCCTACAATGAGCAGTTCTTC. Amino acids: CATSRDPGGLAPGSYNEQFF.

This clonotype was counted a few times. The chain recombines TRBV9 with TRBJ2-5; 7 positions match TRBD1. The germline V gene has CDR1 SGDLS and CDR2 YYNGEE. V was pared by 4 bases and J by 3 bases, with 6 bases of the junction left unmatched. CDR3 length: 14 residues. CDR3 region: CASSRTGLKETQYF. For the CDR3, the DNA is TGTGCCAGCAGCCGGACAGGCTTAAAAGAGACCCAGTACTTC. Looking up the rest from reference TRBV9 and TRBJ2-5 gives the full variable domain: DSGVTQTPKHLITATGQRVTLRCSPRSGDLSVYWYQQSLDQGLQFLIQYYNGEERAKGNILERFSAQQFPDLHSELNLSSLELGDSALYFCASSRTGLKETQYFGPGTRLLVL.

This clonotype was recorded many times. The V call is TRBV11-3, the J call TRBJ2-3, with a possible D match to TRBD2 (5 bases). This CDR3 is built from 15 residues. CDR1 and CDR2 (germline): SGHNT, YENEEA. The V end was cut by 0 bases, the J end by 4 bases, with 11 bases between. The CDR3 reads CASSLDMLAADTQYF. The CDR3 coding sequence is TGTGCCAGCAGCTTAGATATGCTAGCAGCAGATACGCAGTATTTT.

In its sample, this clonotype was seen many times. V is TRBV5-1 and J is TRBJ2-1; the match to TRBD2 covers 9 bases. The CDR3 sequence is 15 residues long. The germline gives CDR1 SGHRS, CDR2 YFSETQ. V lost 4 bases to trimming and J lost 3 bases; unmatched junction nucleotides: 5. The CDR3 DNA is TGCGCCAGCAGCGTACTAGCGGGCAGCTACAATGAGCAGTTCTTC. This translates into CASSVLAGSYNEQFF. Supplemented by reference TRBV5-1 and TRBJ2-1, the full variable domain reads KAGVTQTPRYLIKTRGQQVTLSCSPISGHRSVSWYQQTPGQGLQFLFEYFSETQRNKGNFPGRFSGRQFSNSRSEMNVSTLELGDSALYLCASSVLAGSYNEQFFGPGTRLTVL.

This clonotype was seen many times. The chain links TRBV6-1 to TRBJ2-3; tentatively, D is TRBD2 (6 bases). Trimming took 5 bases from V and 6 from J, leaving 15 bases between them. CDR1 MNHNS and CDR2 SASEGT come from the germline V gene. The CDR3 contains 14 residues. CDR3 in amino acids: CASSPSGGPDTQYF. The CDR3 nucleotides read TGTGCCAGCAGTCCCTCCGGGGGTCCTGATACGCAGTATTTT.

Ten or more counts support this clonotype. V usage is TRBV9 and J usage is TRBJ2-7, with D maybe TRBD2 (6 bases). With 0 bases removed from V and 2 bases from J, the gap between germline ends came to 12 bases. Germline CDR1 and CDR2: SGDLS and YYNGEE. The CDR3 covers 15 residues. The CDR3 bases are TGTGCCAGCAGCGTAGACCCTAGCGACCCCTACGAGCAGTACTTC. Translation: CASSVDPSDPYEQYF.

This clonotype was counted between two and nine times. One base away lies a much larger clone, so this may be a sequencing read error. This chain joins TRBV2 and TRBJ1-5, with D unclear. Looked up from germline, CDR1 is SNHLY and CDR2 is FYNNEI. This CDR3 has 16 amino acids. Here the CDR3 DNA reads TGTGCCAGCGGTGGACGCGGCGCGTATAGCAATCAGCACCAGCATTTT. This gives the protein CASGGRGAYSNQHQHF.